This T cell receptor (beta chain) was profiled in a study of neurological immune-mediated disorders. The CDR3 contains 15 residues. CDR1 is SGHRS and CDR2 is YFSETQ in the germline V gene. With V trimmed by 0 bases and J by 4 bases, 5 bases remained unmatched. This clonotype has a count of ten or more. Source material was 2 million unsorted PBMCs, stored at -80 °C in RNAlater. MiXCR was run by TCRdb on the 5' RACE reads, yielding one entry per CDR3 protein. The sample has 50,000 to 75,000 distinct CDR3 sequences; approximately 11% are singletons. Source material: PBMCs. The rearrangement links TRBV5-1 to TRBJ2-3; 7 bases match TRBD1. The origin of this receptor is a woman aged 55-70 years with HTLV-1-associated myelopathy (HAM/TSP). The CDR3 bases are TGCGCCAGCAGCTTGGGACAGGGACCTTCAGATACGCAGTATTTT. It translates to CASSLGQGPSDTQYF.